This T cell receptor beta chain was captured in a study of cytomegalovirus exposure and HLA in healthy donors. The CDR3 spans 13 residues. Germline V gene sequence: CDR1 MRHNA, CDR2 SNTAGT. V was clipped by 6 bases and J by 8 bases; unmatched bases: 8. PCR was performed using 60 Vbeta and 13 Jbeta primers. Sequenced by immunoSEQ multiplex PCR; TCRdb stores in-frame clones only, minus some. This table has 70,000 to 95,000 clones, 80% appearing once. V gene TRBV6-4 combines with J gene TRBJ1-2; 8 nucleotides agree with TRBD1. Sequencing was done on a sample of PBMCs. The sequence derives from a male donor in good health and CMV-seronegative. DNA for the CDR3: TGTGCCAGCAGCCCGACAGGGGAGGGCGGCTACACCTTC. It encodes CASSPTGEGGYTF.